The 8 T cell receptor beta chains below were found in one sample sequenced in a study of T cell changes during pregnancy in multiple sclerosis. Method: immunoSEQ multiplex PCR; TCRdb's copy keeps in-frame clones and lacks some. The table includes 90,000 to 100,000 clones, around 93% detected once. Specimen: peripheral blood, collected in the first trimester of pregnancy. Source of these receptors: a female donor with multiple sclerosis, enrolled in a pregnancy study.

V usage is TRBV9 and J usage is TRBJ2-3, with TRBD2 matching 7 bases. The trim removed 3 bases at V and 6 bases at J, leaving 10 bases unmatched. The germline V gene has CDR1 SGDLS and CDR2 YYNGEE. The CDR3 spans 15 residues. CDR3 bases: TGTGCCAGCAGCGCATGGGGGGGGATGATGGATACGCAGTATTTT. Amino acid sequence: CASSAWGGMMDTQYF.

The chain has TRBV27 and TRBJ2-1; D is possibly TRBD2 (5 bases). The CDR3 consists of 14 residues. Germline CDR1 reads MNHEY; CDR2 reads SMNVEV (reference sequence). V was clipped by 6 bases and J by 6 bases, with 15 bases between them. For the CDR3, the DNA is TGTGCCAGCAGCCCGGCTAGCCCCCCCAATGAGCAGTTCTTC. It is translated as CASSPASPPNEQFF.

The rearrangement joins TRBV6-1 to TRBJ2-4; 9 bases fit TRBD1. The germline CDR1 and CDR2 sequences are MNHNS and SASEGT. The CDR3 length is 16 residues. V trimming: 4 bases; J trimming: 8 bases; junction bases outside the gene matches: 12. The CDR3 reads CASSGEGTGRGDIQYF. The CDR3 bases are TGTGCCAGCAGTGGGGAAGGGACAGGGAGAGGTGACATTCAGTACTTC.

This sequence joins TRBV10-3 and TRBJ2-7; TRBD2 agrees at 12 bases. Germline CDR1 and CDR2: ENHRY and SYGVKD. With 4 bases clipped from V and 7 bases from J, the junction kept 11 bases outside the gene matches. This CDR3 has 16 amino acids. The CDR3, as DNA: TGTGCCATCAGTGCGACTTCTAGCGGGGGGGGTTTGGAGCAGTACTTC. As protein: CAISATSSGGGLEQYF.

The chain uses TRBV7-6 and TRBJ2-1, with TRBD2 identical over 8 bases. V lost 2 bases, J lost 5 bases, and 11 bases stayed unmatched. The CDR3 covers 17 residues. CDR1 and CDR2 (germline): SGHVS, FNYEAQ. This chain's CDR3 is CASSLSAGGAWDNEQFF. The CDR3 bases are TGTGCCAGCAGCTTATCGGCCGGGGGGGCCTGGGACAATGAGCAGTTCTTC.

The CDR3, as DNA: TGTGCCAGCAGTTTCGTACAGAACTACGAGCAGTACTTC. Translation gives CASSFVQNYEQYF. The V and J genes are TRBV27 and TRBJ2-7, with D unresolved. This CDR3 has 13 residues. Deletions cut 3 bases from V and 3 bases from J, with 9 bases between. In germline, CDR1 is MNHEY, CDR2 SMNVEV (reference sequence).

The CDR3, as DNA: TGTGCCAGTAGTCAGGGTGACTACGAGCAGTACTTC. Encoded protein: CASSQGDYEQYF. The rearrangement uses TRBV19 and TRBJ2-7, with D tentatively TRBD1 (5 bases). Germline CDR1 is LNHDA and CDR2 is SQIVND (reference sequence). Between the trimmed V and J ends, which lost 5 bases and 3 bases, there was a span of 8 bases. The CDR3 has 12 residues. Full variable domain (rest looked up from reference TRBV19 and TRBJ2-7): DGGITQSPKYLFRKEGQNVTLSCEQNLNHDAMYWYRQDPGQGLRLIYYSQIVNDFQKGDIAEGYSVSREKKESFPLTVTSAQKNPTAFYLCASSQGDYEQYFGPGTRLTVT.

The chain couples TRBV2 to TRBJ2-7; D is possibly TRBD2 (5 bases). V lost 4 bases to trimming and J lost 5 bases, with 21 bases between them. The germline V gene has CDR1 SNHLY and CDR2 FYNNEI. The CDR3 sequence is 16 residues long. CDR3 DNA sequence: TGTGCCAGCAGTGCTTCATTTCGGAGGTCCGTTAACGAGCAGTACTTC. Residues: CASSASFRRSVNEQYF.